The 6 T cell receptor beta chains below were found in one sample sequenced in a study of T cells in Graves' hyperthyroidism and ophthalmopathy. Amplification of TCR beta CDR3 regions was performed using RNA transcripts as template. The HTBI primer set drove a first-round RT-PCR of the TCR CDR3. Each CDR3 protein gets one entry after TCRdb re-called the multiplex PCR reads with MiXCR. The table lists about 380,000 distinct CDR3 sequences, roughly 13% of them singletons. Material: blood. These receptors came from a man aged 30 to 45 with Graves' hyperthyroidism that later progressed to Graves' ophthalmopathy.

This clonotype has ten or more counts. The rearrangement joins TRBV7-6 to TRBJ1-3, with D unresolved. Germline-derived CDR1 and CDR2 are SGHVS and FNYEAQ. With 5 bases removed from V and 0 bases from J, the gap between germline ends came to 14 bases. The CDR3 loop spans 16 amino acids. The CDR3 protein is CASSERLVSSGNTIYF. For the CDR3, the DNA is TGTGCCAGCAGCGAACGCCTGGTGAGCTCTGGAAACACCATATATTTT.

The chain has TRBV9 and TRBJ2-1; 10 bases are a match to TRBD1. Germline V CDR1 and CDR2: SGDLS, YYNGEE. V was clipped by 4 bases and J by 10 bases; unmatched bases: 11. The CDR3 is made up of 15 amino acids. The CDR3 loop is CASSLGGTGVYEQFF. The CDR3 region has the DNA TGTGCCAGCAGCCTAGGGGGGACAGGGGTATACGAGCAGTTCTTC. Combining the CDR3 with reference TRBV9 and TRBJ2-1 gives the whole variable domain DSGVTQTPKHLITATGQRVTLRCSPRSGDLSVYWYQQSLDQGLQFLIQYYNGEERAKGNILERFSAQQFPDLHSELNLSSLELGDSALYFCASSLGGTGVYEQFFGPGTRLTVL.

This rearrangement joins TRBV9 to TRBJ1-1; no firm D call. The CDR3 spans 16 residues. Germline V gene lookup returns CDR1 SGDLS and CDR2 YYNGEE. V lost 3 bases to trimming and J lost 1 base, with 16 bases between them. The CDR3 spells CASSGGTTLRNTEAFF. The CDR3 DNA is TGTGCCAGCAGCGGGGGAACCACCCTGAGGAACACTGAAGCTTTCTTT.

This clonotype was seen more than once but under ten times. This rearrangement joins TRBV10-3 to TRBJ2-3; D not resolved. The V end lost 3 bases, the J end lost 1 base, and 8 bases lay between the germline ends. The CDR3 consists of 14 residues. CDR1 and CDR2 from the germline V gene are ENHRY and SYGVKD. Written as DNA, the CDR3 is TGTGCCATCAGTGATGGCATTCGCACAGATACGCAGTATTTT. Its translation: CAISDGIRTDTQYF.

In its sample, this clonotype was seen a few times. The chain combines TRBV28 with TRBJ1-6, with D tentatively TRBD1 (5 bases). The CDR3 extends over 19 amino acids. Trimming took off 5 bases at V and 0 bases at J, with 20 bases between the two ends. CDR1 MDHEN and CDR2 SYDVKM come from the germline V gene. In nucleotides, the CDR3 is TGTGCCAGCAGTCCCTCCGGGACCGACTGGAGCTCCTATAATTCACCCCTCCACTTT. This encodes CASSPSGTDWSSYNSPLHF.

The V gene is TRBV11-3, the J gene TRBJ1-1; D is ambiguous. The CDR3 has 16 residues. Trimming left V 5 bases short and J 3 bases short, with 19 bases between. Looked up from germline, CDR1 is SGHNT and CDR2 is YENEEA. This CDR3 reads CASSPEEGGLDTEAFF. CDR3 nucleotides: TGTGCCAGCAGCCCCGAAGAGGGTGGGTTGGACACTGAAGCTTTCTTT. Full variable domain (outside the CDR3, taken from reference TRBV11-3 and TRBJ1-1): EAGVVQSPRYKIIEKKQPVAFWCNPISGHNTLYWYLQNLGQGPELLIRYENEEAVDDSQLPKDRFSAERLKGVDSTLKIQPAELGDSAVYLCASSPEEGGLDTEAFFGQGTRLTVV.